Sequencing of this T cell receptor beta chain was carried out in a study of shared clonotypes between healthy human individuals (dated by TCRdb to 2018 to 2021). Describing the broader study: Two women and a few men aged 18 to 49 years were included in the cohort. For each donor, CD4 naive and CD4 memory were each given three plates, CD8 naive was given two plates, and CD8 memory was given one plate. The study deeply sequenced blood TCR repertoires of five healthy adults to estimate repertoire size and the extent of clonotype sharing between individuals. To increase sequencing depth and limit assay-specific biases, different laboratories used diverse techniques to prepare libraries and sequence TCR repertoires. Between about 0.8 and 8.9 billion PBMCs per donor were obtained by leukapheresis. Overall study outcomes, separate from this receptor: When a handful of donors were compared, the shared fraction of clonotypes was around 5% for naive CD4, around 4% for naive CD8, 2.3% for memory CD4, and 0.35% to 0.4% for memory CD8. Because the study included only a small number of donors, the genetic and exposure-history diversity represented was limited. Clonotypes shared by all four sorted-subset donors showed higher generation probabilities than non-shared clonotypes. Pairwise subsampling led to the expectation that sequencing depth would affect the degree of clonotype sharing among donors. Naive subsets generally had larger estimated clonotype richness than memory subsets did. Only blood was sampled, and tissue TCR repertoires likely differ from those in blood. Rarefaction of sorted-subset datasets indicated incomplete sequencing despite the large sequencing depth.

Using the deep immunoSEQ assay, TCR CDR3 regions were amplified from genomic DNA by multiplex PCR. Extracted genomic DNA from each cell subset was spread evenly across all wells of several immunoSEQ 96-well plates, with each plate serving as a replicate. For sorted subsets, approximately 210 ng genomic DNA, equal to 25,000 to 35,000 T cell genomes, was loaded into each replicate PCR. Purified libraries were quantified with a Qubit 3.0 fluorometer, sized on a Bioanalyzer 2100, and re-quantified with the KAPA Library Quantification kit. A separate single-read 150-cycle Illumina NextSeq 550 flow cell was used to sequence each immunoSEQ 96-well plate. In the paper's pipeline: Because the immunoSEQ output held only junctional sequences and lacked quality scores, the filtering could not match the filtering applied to full-length reads. Sequences were annotated with PyIR, a Python wrapper for IgBLAST v1.9, using IMGT germline references to assign V/J genes and CDR3. Reads with weak V/J assignments (E-value above 1e-6), missing CDR3, stop codons, out-of-frame junctions, or ambiguous translated residues were removed. V3J clonotypes were defined as sequences sharing the same inferred V gene, J gene, and CDR3 amino acid sequence. Percentage overlap between repertoires was calculated by dividing the number of shared unique clonotypes by the size of the smaller repertoire. Three approaches were used to assess repertoire richness: RTK rarefaction, the Chao1 estimator, and Recon v2.1 estimates of unobserved clonotypes. For all TCRbeta clonotypes obtained by the gDNA method from four donors, generation probabilities were computed with OLGA. TCRdb retrieved this table from immuneACCESS and kept in-frame rearrangements only. Not all clones are present; in checked studies, unresolved V genes account for under half, and no reason is known for the remainder. The V and J calls and the clone size are those of that table, but D and trimming were determined from the DNA. The sample contains about 1.1 million clones, 78% of them found a single time. Roughly 0.65% of the sample is held by the ten biggest clonotypes.

About this clone itself: This clone's antigen is unknown. Within one base of it there is no much larger clone, and no base qualities were kept.

Via the germline V gene, CDR1 is SQVTM and CDR2 ANQGSEA. From its cysteine to its phenylalanine, the CDR3 spans 15 amino acids. Only the CDR3 DNA is retained, 45 bases long and in frame from the first base. Germline trimming: 4 bases from V, 4 bases from J; junction bases outside gene matches: 7. The donors were healthy, HIV-negative adults who had no recently reported acute infections or vaccinations. All donors were Caucasian adults living in Nashville, Tennessee, USA. CD4+ T cells were enriched by magnetic negative selection; naive cells were then positively selected on CD45RA, and the negative fraction formed the memory subset. After blood collection by leukapheresis, PBMCs were isolated using Ficoll-Histopaque density gradient centrifugation and then cryopreserved in the vapor phase of liquid nitrogen. Analytical flow cytometry was used to check the purity and quantity of every magnetically sorted T cell population. From each sorted fraction, genomic DNA was isolated and quantified by UV absorbance on a Nanodrop 2000c.

Sequenced sample: memory CD4+ T cells from PBMCs. This specimen's cell subset or site label, per the study, means: CD45RA-negative fraction. The rearrangement combines TRBV29-1 with TRBJ2-2, with 9 middle bases fitting TRBD2. The source of this sequence is a young man in good health. Some clones in this sample may be carry-over from other donors' samples. The DNA sequence follows: TGCAGCGTTGGATCTAGCGGGGCCCCCACCGGGGAGCTGTTTTTT. Its translation reads: CSVGSSGAPTGELFF.